This TCR beta chain was found in a study of chemoradiotherapy in HPV16-positive cancers. Study as a whole: Functional T-cell assays on a couple of HPV16-positive patients' cells defined candidate HPV-specific clones and common TCR motifs.

To note about this clone: Its specificity is not known.

The germline gives CDR1 SGHDT, CDR2 YYEEEE. The CDR3 has 14 amino acids. V trimming: 5 bases; J trimming: 0 bases; junction bases outside the gene matches: 3. Study results and caveats: Functional assays defining HPV-specific T cells used only a couple of HPV16-positive patients.

Some clones are missing from TCRdb's copy, which holds only in-frame ones; the method was immunoSEQ multiplex PCR. The sample lists nearly 35,000 clones; roughly 90% were seen once. The material was blood, obtained from a patient who underwent chemoradiotherapy. The chain is built from TRBV5-6 and TRBJ1-1, with 8 bases fitting TRBD1. This TCR was sampled from a human donor with HPV-associated anogenital cancer. The CDR3 sequence is CASRDRVVNTEAFF. CDR3 nucleotides: TGTGCCAGCAGGGACAGGGTGGTGAACACTGAAGCTTTCTTT.